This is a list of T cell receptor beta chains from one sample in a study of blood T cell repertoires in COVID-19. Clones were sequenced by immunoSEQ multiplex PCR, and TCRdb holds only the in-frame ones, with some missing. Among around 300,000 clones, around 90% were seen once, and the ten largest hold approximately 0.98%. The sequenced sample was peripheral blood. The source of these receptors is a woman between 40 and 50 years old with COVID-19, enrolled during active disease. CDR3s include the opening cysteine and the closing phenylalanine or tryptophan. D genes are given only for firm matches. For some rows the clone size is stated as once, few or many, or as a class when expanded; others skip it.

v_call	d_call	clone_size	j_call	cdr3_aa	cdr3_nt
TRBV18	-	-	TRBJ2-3	CASSPDSSTDTQYF	TGTGCCAGCTCACCAGACAGCAGCACAGATACGCAGTATTTT
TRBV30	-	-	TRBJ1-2	CAWSSHNRDGYTF	TGTGCCTGGAGTTCGCATAACAGGGATGGCTACACCTTC
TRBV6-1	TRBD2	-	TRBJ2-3	CASSGTSGTKRGTDTQYF	TGTGCCAGCAGTGGGACTAGCGGGACAAAGCGGGGGACAGATACGCAGTATTTT
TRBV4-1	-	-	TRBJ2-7	CASSLRTFYEQYF	TGCGCCAGCAGCCTCCGGACATTTTACGAGCAGTACTTC
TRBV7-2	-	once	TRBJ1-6	CASSLGGGSWSSYNSPLHF	TGTGCCAGCAGCCTCGGCGGGGGGTCTTGGAGCTCCTATAATTCACCCCTCCACTTT
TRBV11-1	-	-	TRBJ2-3	CASSLVRETDTQYF	TGTGCCAGCAGCTTGGTCAGGGAAACAGATACGCAGTATTTT
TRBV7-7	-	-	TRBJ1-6	CASSFTTDPFPHNSPLHF	TGTGCTAGCAGTTTCACGACTGATCCTTTCCCACATAATTCACCCCTCCACTTT
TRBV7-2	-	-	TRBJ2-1	CASSLRRTDYNEQFF	TGTGCCAGCAGCTTGAGAAGGACAGACTACAATGAGCAGTTCTTC
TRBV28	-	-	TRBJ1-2	CASSPIALYGYTF	TGTGCCAGCAGTCCTATAGCACTCTATGGCTACACCTTC
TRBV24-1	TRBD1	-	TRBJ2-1	CATSDHGTAGNEQFF	TGTGCCACCAGTGATCACGGGACAGCCGGGAATGAGCAGTTCTTC
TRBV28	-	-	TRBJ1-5	CASSTRQESNQPQHF	TGTGCCAGCAGTACCCGACAGGAGAGCAATCAGCCCCAGCATTTT
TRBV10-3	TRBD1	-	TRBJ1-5	CAISEMGQGSNQPQHF	TGTGCCATCAGTGAGATGGGACAGGGGAGCAATCAGCCCCAGCATTTT
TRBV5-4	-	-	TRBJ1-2	CASSFSVRQGSGYTF	TGTGCCAGCAGCTTTTCTGTTCGCCAGGGGTCTGGCTACACCTTC
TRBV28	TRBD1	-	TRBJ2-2	CASRPGQPTGELFF	TGTGCCAGCCGACCGGGACAGCCCACCGGGGAGCTGTTTTTT
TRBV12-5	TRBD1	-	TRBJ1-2	CASGLVPGTGSYGYTF	TGTGCTAGTGGTTTGGTACCCGGGACAGGGTCCTATGGCTACACCTTC
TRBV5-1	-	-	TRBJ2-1	CASSPGISPSNEQFF	TGCGCCAGCAGCCCCGGGATCTCTCCTAGCAATGAGCAGTTCTTC
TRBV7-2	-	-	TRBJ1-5	CASSLEQGRPQHF	TGTGCCAGCAGCTTAGAACAGGGACGGCCCCAGCATTTT
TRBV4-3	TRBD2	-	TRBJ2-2	CASSPRGLANTGELFF	TGCGCCAGCAGCCCCAGAGGACTAGCGAACACCGGGGAGCTGTTTTTT
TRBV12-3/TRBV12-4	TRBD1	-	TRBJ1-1	CASSPGQGRGGFF	TGTGCCAGCAGCCCAGGACAGGGTCGAGGGGGTTTCTTT
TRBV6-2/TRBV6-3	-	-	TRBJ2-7	CASSYLGVDSYEQYF	TGTGCCAGCAGTTACCTCGGGGTAGACTCCTACGAGCAGTACTTC
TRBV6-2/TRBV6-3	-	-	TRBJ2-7	CASSYPYEQYF	TGTGCCAGCAGTTACCCTTACGAGCAGTACTTC
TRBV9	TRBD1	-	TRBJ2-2	CASSGQGNTGELFF	TGTGCCAGCAGCGGACAGGGAAACACCGGGGAGCTGTTTTTT
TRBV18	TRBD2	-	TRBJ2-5	CASSPPKSGRGRETQYF	TGTGCCAGCTCACCACCAAAGAGCGGGAGGGGACGAGAGACCCAGTACTTC
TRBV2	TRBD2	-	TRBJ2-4	CASSEAGLAGIAKNIQYF	TGTGCCAGCAGTGAAGCGGGACTAGCGGGGATAGCCAAAAACATTCAGTACTTC
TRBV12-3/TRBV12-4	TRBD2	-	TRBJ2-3	CASSPGGTQYF	TGTGCCAGCAGTCCCGGGGGGACGCAGTATTTT
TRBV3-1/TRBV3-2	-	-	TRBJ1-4	CASSQEPGRGGSEKLFF	TGTGCCAGCAGCCAAGAACCCGGGAGGGGGGGGAGTGAAAAACTGTTTTTT
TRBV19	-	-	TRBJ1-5	CASSIYQGRGNQPQHF	TGTGCCAGTAGTATATATCAAGGCAGGGGCAATCAGCCCCAGCATTTT
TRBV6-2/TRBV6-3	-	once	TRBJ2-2	CASSYLGAGVLTGELFF	TGTGCCAGCAGTTACCTAGGGGCAGGGGTCCTCACCGGGGAGCTGTTTTTT
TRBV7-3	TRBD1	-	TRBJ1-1	CASSSGTGYTEAFF	TGTGCCAGCAGCTCGGGGACAGGGTACACTGAAGCTTTCTTT
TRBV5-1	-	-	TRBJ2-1	CASSLAAAEQFF	TGCGCCAGCAGCTTGGCGGCGGCTGAGCAGTTCTTC
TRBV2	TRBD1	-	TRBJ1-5	CASSFRGLGSNQPQHF	TGTGCCAGCAGTTTTAGGGGGCTAGGGAGCAATCAGCCCCAGCATTTT
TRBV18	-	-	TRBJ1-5	CASSPTGGADQPQHF	TGTGCCAGCTCACCAACGGGGGGCGCGGATCAGCCCCAGCATTTT
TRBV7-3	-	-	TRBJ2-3	CASSQPGQTGDF	TGTGCCAGCAGCCAACCGGGCCAAACGGGGGATTTT
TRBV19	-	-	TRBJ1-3	CASSWGRSSGNTIYF	TGTGCCAGTAGCTGGGGCAGAAGCTCTGGAAACACCATATATTTT
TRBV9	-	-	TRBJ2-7	CASSGAPSLQGRRLSF	TGTGCCAGCAGCGGAGCCCCATCGCTACAGGGTAGGAGGCTCTCCTTC
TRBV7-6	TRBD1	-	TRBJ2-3	CASSLPQTGVGDTQYF	TGTGCCAGCAGCTTACCTCAGACAGGGGTTGGAGATACGCAGTATTTT
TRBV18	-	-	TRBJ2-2	CASSPIQRNTGELFF	TGTGCCAGCTCACCGATCCAGCGGAACACCGGGGAGCTGTTTTTT
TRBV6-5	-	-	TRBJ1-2	CASSRPRGANYGYTF	TGTGCCAGCAGTCGCCCGCGGGGGGCAAACTATGGCTACACCTTC
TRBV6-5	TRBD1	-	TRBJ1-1	CASIGQENTEAFF	TGTGCCAGCATCGGACAGGAGAACACTGAAGCTTTCTTT
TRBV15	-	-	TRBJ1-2	CATSRGALGGYGYTF	TGTGCCACCAGCAGAGGAGCCCTGGGGGGCTATGGCTACACCTTC
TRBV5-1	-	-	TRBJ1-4	CASSLEQGGNEKLFF	TGCGCCAGCAGCTTGGAGCAGGGAGGGAATGAAAAACTGTTTTTT
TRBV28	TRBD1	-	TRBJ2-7	CASRTPGTGAYEQYF	TGTGCCAGCCGGACTCCTGGGACAGGGGCCTACGAGCAGTACTTC
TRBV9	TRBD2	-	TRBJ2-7	CASSVGPKLAGGLDEQYF	TGTGCCAGCAGCGTAGGTCCGAAACTAGCGGGGGGCCTCGACGAGCAGTACTTC
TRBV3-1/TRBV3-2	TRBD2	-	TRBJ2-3	CASSPPGLESTDTQYF	TGTGCCAGCAGCCCACCGGGACTAGAGAGCACAGATACGCAGTATTTT
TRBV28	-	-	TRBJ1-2	CASSLVQARGYTF	TGTGCCAGCAGCCTGGTACAGGCGAGAGGCTACACCTTC
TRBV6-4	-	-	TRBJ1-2	CASSDSPGKVYGYTF	TGTGCCAGCAGTGACTCCCCGGGAAAGGTCTATGGCTACACCTTC
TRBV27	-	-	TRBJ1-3	CASSLRRAAGDTIYF	TGTGCCAGCAGTTTAAGGAGGGCCGCCGGGGACACCATATATTTT
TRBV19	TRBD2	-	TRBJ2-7	CASSNLAGASLEQYF	TGTGCCAGTAGTAATTTAGCGGGCGCCTCCCTCGAGCAGTACTTC
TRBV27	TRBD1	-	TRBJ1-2	CASSFRKDGPTGTELGYTF	TGTGCCAGCAGTTTCCGAAAGGACGGACCCACCGGGACAGAATTGGGCTACACCTTC
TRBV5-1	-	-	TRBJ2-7	CASSFSSQGSHEQYF	TGCGCCAGCAGCTTTTCTAGTCAGGGGTCCCACGAGCAGTACTTC